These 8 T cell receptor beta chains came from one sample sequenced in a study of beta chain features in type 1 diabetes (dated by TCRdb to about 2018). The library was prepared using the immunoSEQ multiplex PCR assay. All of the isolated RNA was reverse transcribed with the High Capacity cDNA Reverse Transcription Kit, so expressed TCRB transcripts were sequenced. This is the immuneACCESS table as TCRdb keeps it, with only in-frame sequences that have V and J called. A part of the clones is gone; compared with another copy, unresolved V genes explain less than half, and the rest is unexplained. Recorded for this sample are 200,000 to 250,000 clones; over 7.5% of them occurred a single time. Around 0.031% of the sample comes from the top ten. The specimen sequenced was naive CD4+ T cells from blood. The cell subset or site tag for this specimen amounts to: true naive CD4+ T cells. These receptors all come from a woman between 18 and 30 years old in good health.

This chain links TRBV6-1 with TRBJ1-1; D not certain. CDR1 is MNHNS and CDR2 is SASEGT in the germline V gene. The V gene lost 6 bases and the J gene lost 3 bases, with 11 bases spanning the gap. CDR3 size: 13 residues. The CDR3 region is CASRRSPDTEAFF. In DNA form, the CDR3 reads TGTGCCAGCAGGCGGAGTCCGGACACTGAAGCTTTCTTT.

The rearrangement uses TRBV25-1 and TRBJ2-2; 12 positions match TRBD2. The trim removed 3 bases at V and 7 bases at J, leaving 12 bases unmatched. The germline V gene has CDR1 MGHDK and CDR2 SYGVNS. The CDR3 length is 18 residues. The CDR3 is CASSEALAGGARYGELFF. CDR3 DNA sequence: TGTGCCAGCAGTGAGGCACTAGCGGGGGGCGCCCGCTACGGGGAGCTGTTTTTT.

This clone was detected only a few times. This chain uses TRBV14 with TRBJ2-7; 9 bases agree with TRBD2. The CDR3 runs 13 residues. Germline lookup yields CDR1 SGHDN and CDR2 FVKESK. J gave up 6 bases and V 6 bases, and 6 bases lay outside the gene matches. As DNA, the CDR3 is TGTGCCAGCAGGCGGGGACTAGCAGGCGAGCAGTACTTC. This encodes CASRRGLAGEQYF.

CDR3 bases: TGTGCCAGCCGGGACAGGCCATCCTACGAGCAGTACTTC. It encodes CASRDRPSYEQYF. The chain employs TRBV6-1 and TRBJ2-7; TRBD1 aligns across 8 bases. The CDR3 length is 13 residues. Germline V lookup: CDR1 MNHNS, CDR2 SASEGT. Losses at the gene ends were 8 bases for V and 1 base for J; bases not matched to a gene: 4.

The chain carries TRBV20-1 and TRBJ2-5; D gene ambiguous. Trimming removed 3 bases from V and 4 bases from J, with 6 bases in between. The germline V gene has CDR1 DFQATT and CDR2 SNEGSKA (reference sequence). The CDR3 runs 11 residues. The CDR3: CSASLPETQYF. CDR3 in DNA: TGCAGTGCTAGCCTACCAGAGACCCAGTACTTC.

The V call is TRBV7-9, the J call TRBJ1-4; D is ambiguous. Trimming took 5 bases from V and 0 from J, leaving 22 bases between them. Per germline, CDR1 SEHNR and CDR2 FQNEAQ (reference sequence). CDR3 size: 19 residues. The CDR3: CASSPAGYSLNATNEKLFF. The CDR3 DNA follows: TGTGCCAGCAGCCCCGCCGGATACAGCCTTAACGCAACTAATGAAAAACTGTTTTTT.

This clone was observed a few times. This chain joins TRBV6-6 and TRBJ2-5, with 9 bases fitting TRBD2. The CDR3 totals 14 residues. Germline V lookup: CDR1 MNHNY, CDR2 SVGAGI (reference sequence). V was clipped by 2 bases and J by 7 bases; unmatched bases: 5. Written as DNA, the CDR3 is TGTGCCAGCAGTTACGGCGGGGGGGAAGGGACCCAGTACTTC. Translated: CASSYGGGEGTQYF.

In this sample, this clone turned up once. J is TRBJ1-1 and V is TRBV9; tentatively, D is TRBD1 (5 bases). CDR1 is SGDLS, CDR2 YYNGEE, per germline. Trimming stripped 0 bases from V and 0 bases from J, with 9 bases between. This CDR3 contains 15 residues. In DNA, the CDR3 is TGTGCCAGCAGCGTAGGACAGTTAATGAACACTGAAGCTTTCTTT. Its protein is CASSVGQLMNTEAFF.